The 20 T cell receptor beta chains reported below all come from one sample, sequenced in a study of shared clonotypes between healthy human individuals. The protocol was immunoSEQ multiplex PCR, while the TCRdb copy is restricted to in-frame clones and leaves out a portion. Counted here are approximately 470,000 clones, over 70% occurring once; the ten biggest clones make up roughly 13%. The specimen sequenced was PBMCs. These receptors were collected from a woman aged 40-49 years in good health. Some clones in this sample may be carry-over from other donors' samples.

V and J are TRBV30 and TRBJ1-3; D not certain. The CDR3 consists of 13 residues. Germline CDR1 is GTSNPN and CDR2 is SVGIG (reference sequence). The CDR3 DNA is TGTGCATGCCTCCGCGGTTCTGGAAACACCATATATTTT. Translation gives CACLRGSGNTIYF.

In its sample, this clone was seen a few times. The J gene is TRBJ2-7, the V gene TRBV27; no clear D gene. The germline V gene has CDR1 MNHEY and CDR2 SMNVEV (reference sequence). CDR3 length: 13 amino acids. The V end lost 3 bases, the J end lost 2 bases, and 8 bases lay between the germline ends. CDR3 region: CASSFGRTYEQYF. The CDR3 DNA sequence: TGTGCCAGCAGTTTTGGCAGAACCTACGAGCAGTACTTC.

This chain joins TRBV28 and TRBJ1-4; TRBD1 aligns across 10 bases. Germline V gene data show CDR1 as MDHEN and CDR2 as SYDVKM. CDR3 length: 15 amino acids. The J segment lost 8 bases and the V segment lost 5 bases, leaving 8 bases of the junction unmatched. This CDR3 reads CASSIPGQGREKLFF. For the CDR3, the DNA is TGTGCCAGCAGTATTCCGGGACAGGGGAGGGAAAAACTGTTTTTT.

This clone showed up many times. This sample also contains other DNA sequences that code for the same CDR3. The genes are TRBV6-1 and TRBJ2-1; the match to TRBD2 covers 12 bases. Germline values: CDR1 MNHNS, CDR2 SASEGT. This CDR3 contains 15 residues. With 2 bases clipped from V and 6 bases from J, the junction kept 2 bases outside the gene matches. The CDR3 DNA sequence: TGTGCCAGCAGTGAACGGACTAGCGGGATCAATGAGCAGTTCTTC. Encoded protein: CASSERTSGINEQFF.

This sequence joins TRBV6-1 and TRBJ2-7, with 7 bases that match TRBD2. This CDR3 comprises 14 residues. The V gene's germline CDR1 is MNHNS and CDR2 SASEGT. With V trimmed by 6 bases and J by 3 bases, 8 bases remained unmatched. CDR3 sequence (DNA): TGTGCCAGCAGGTATTGGGGAGGGGACTACGAGCAGTACTTC. Translating it yields CASRYWGGDYEQYF.

This clone was picked up a small number of times. The V and J genes are TRBV4-2 and TRBJ2-7; 7 positions match TRBD2. Germline V gene data show CDR1 as LGHNA and CDR2 as YNFKEQ. The CDR3 covers 16 residues. The ends lost 0 bases at V and 3 bases at J; junction bases unmatched: 8. The CDR3 reads CASSQDQGLLDYEQYF. CDR3 DNA: TGTGCCAGCAGCCAAGACCAGGGACTACTTGACTACGAGCAGTACTTC.

The chain is built from TRBV7-9 and TRBJ2-4, with D perhaps TRBD1 or TRBD2 (7 bases each). The CDR3 consists of 15 residues. V was cut by 3 bases and J by 6 bases, with 15 bases left in between. The germline V gene has CDR1 SEHNR and CDR2 FQNEAQ (reference sequence). The CDR3 spells CASSLRQGGINIQYF. Written as DNA, the CDR3 is TGTGCCAGCAGCTTGCGACAGGGAGGGATAAACATTCAGTACTTC.

This clone was detected once. V and J are TRBV7-8 and TRBJ1-1; 7 bases match TRBD1. Trimming at V came to 5 bases and at J to 3 bases, leaving 3 bases not matched to a gene. CDR3 length: 13 amino acids. CDR1 is SGHVS and CDR2 is FQNEAQ in the germline V gene. The CDR3 DNA reads as TGTGCCAGCAGCCTCACAGGGGACACTGAAGCTTTCTTT. Residues: CASSLTGDTEAFF.

The chain has TRBV5-1 and TRBJ2-6, with a tentative D call TRBD1 (6 bases). Germline CDR1 and CDR2: SGHRS and YFSETQ. The CDR3 totals 17 residues. V was clipped by 4 bases and J by 0 bases, with 14 bases between them. The CDR3: CASSQGQPLSGANVLTF. CDR3 DNA: TGCGCCAGCAGCCAAGGACAGCCTCTCTCTGGGGCCAACGTCCTGACTTTC.

The chain uses TRBV20-1 and TRBJ1-4, with D hard to call. The CDR3 is 11 amino acids. Trimming took 6 bases from V and 8 from J, leaving 10 bases between them. Looked up from germline, CDR1 is DFQATT and CDR2 is SNEGSKA (reference sequence). Here the CDR3 reads CSARDGEKLFF. The CDR3 DNA reads as TGCAGTGCCCGAGACGGGGAAAAACTGTTTTTT.

This clone was counted many times. The chain links TRBV4-1 to TRBJ2-2; TRBD2 matches at 9 bases. CDR1 is MGHRA, CDR2 YSYEKL, per germline. This CDR3 has 15 residues. Trimming cost V 11 bases and J 7 bases; bases outside gene matches: 14. The DNA for the CDR3 is TGCGCCTCCCGGGGGGCGGGAGGGCCTGACGGGGAGCTGTTTTTT. This encodes CASRGAGGPDGELFF.

Regarding this clone: One base separates it from a far larger clone, so it is likely a read error. The J gene is TRBJ2-5, the V gene TRBV29-1; weak D call: TRBD2 (6 bases). The CDR3 covers 14 residues. V lost 4 bases, J lost 4 bases, and 16 bases lay in between. Per germline, CDR1 SQVTM and CDR2 ANQGSEA. CDR3 coding DNA: TGCAGCGTTGGCGCGGGGCGGGGAATAGAGACCCAGTACTTC. This sequence encodes CSVGAGRGIETQYF.

The V call is TRBV4-2, the J call TRBJ2-1; TRBD2 matches 11 bases. With 2 bases clipped from V and 2 bases from J, the junction kept 2 bases outside the gene matches. In germline, CDR1 is LGHNA, CDR2 YNFKEQ. The CDR3 contains 16 residues. For the CDR3, the DNA is TGTGCCAGCAGCCAATCACTAGCGGGGGCCTACAATGAGCAGTTCTTC. Translated, it gives CASSQSLAGAYNEQFF.

V gene TRBV7-9 combines with J gene TRBJ2-7; D perhaps matches TRBD1 (5 bases). V dropped 1 base and J dropped 0 bases, with 10 bases sitting between them. The CDR3 is 15 amino acids. Per the germline V gene, CDR1 is SEHNR and CDR2 is FQNEAQ (reference sequence). The CDR3, as DNA: TGTGCCAGCAGCTTAGGGTTCGACAGCTCCTACGAGCAGTACTTC. Residues: CASSLGFDSSYEQYF.

Turning to this clone: It differs at one base from a far larger clone, so likely a read error. The rearrangement links TRBV7-2 to TRBJ1-2; D gene ambiguous. The germline V gene encodes CDR1 SGHTA and CDR2 FQGNSA. The CDR3 is 14 amino acids. The CDR3 sequence: CASSLGSIPYGHTF. CDR3 nucleotide sequence: TGTGCCAGCAGCTTAGGGTCAATACCCTATGGCCACACCTTC.

The rearrangement joins TRBV28 to TRBJ1-1; possible D gene TRBD1, 5 bases. Germline CDR1 reads MDHEN; CDR2 reads SYDVKM. This CDR3 region has 14 residues. Trimming removed 6 bases at V and 3 bases at J, with 14 bases between. CDR3 loop: CASSNAGGYTEAFF. The CDR3 DNA follows: TGTGCCAGCAGCAATGCGGGGGGATACACTGAAGCTTTCTTT.

The chain has TRBV18 and TRBJ2-1; 10 bases map to TRBD1. The CDR3 has 16 residues. The V and J ends lost 5 bases and 5 bases, in that order; junction bases with no gene match: 9. The V gene's germline CDR1 is KGHSH and CDR2 LQKENI. The CDR3 DNA sequence: TGTGCCAGCTCATGGGGACAGGGGAACGGAAACAATGAGCAGTTCTTC. This codes for CASSWGQGNGNNEQFF. The full variable domain, rest sourced from reference TRBV18 and TRBJ2-1, is NAGVMQNPRHLVRRRGQEARLRCSPMKGHSHVYWYRQLPEEGLKFMVYLQKENIIDESGMPKERFSAEFPKEGPSILRIQQVVRGDSAAYFCASSWGQGNGNNEQFFGPGTRLTVL.

This chain connects TRBV28 to TRBJ1-1, with no clear D. The CDR3 runs 12 residues. Trimming removed 4 bases from V and 5 bases from J, with 8 bases in between. CDR1 is MDHEN and CDR2 is SYDVKM in the germline V gene. CDR3 region: CASSSRGTEAFF. CDR3 DNA sequence: TGTGCCAGCAGTTCCCGGGGAACTGAAGCTTTCTTT.

The chain joins TRBV5-1 to TRBJ2-2; perhaps TRBD1 as D (6 bases). Germline loops: CDR1 SGHRS, CDR2 YFSETQ. With 0 bases removed from V and 5 bases from J, the gap between germline ends came to 11 bases. The CDR3 extends over 15 amino acids. In nucleotides, the CDR3 is TGCGCCAGCAGCTTGGATTCTCAGGGGACCGGGGAGCTGTTTTTT. This sequence encodes CASSLDSQGTGELFF.

This clone came up many times. The chain combines TRBV28 with TRBJ2-4; D is perhaps TRBD1 (6 bases). The CDR3 has 12 amino acids. V was trimmed by 5 bases and J by 6 bases, leaving 8 bases between them. The germline V gene has CDR1 MDHEN and CDR2 SYDVKM. Here the CDR3 reads CASSIQGNIQYF. DNA of the CDR3: TGTGCCAGCAGTATACAGGGAAACATTCAGTACTTC.